This T cell receptor (beta chain) was found in a study of cytotoxic CD8 clonotypes in ibrutinib-treated CLL. Across the whole study: Following treatment for a median roughly 11 months, range 6 to 36, response samples were then taken. Findings and caveats of the study: Starting clonality was above that of age-matched healthy donors and tracked circulating CD8+ T-cell counts.

The V gene's germline CDR1 is MGHRA and CDR2 YSYEKL. V lost 1 base, J lost 6 bases, and 13 bases lay in between. The CDR3 sequence is 15 residues long. As regards this clone: Its specificity is unknown.

The assay was immunoSEQ multiplex PCR, and TCRdb's table has in-frame clones only and misses some. The sample carries 100,000 to 150,000 clones, approximately 83% recorded once. This rearrangement joins TRBV4-1 to TRBJ2-1; D is possibly TRBD1 (6 bases). The starting material was PBMCs, obtained after 24 months of ibrutinib treatment. The source is a human donor with chronic lymphocytic leukemia. Here the CDR3 DNA reads TGCGCCAGCAGCCAAGCCCAACAGGGCGTCAATGAGCAGTTCTTC. It specifies CASSQAQQGVNEQFF.